This entry concerns a single TCR beta chain. Its antigen is still unknown. V shed 2 bases and J shed 5 bases, with 18 bases lying between them. The CDR3 has 16 amino acids. Germline V CDR1 and CDR2: SGHTA, FQGNSA. Here immunoSEQ multiplex PCR was the method, and the copy in TCRdb shows in-frame clones only, minus some. The top ten clones hold around 10% of a sample with a few hundred thousand clones, over 60% of them seen once. The sample originates from a study of shared clonotypes between healthy human individuals. Study-level background: Per donor, CD8 memory used one plate, CD8 naive used two, CD4 memory used three and CD4 naive used three. Study results and limitations: The diversity represented, both genetic and in exposure history, was limited by few donors.

The chain couples TRBV7-2 to TRBJ2-5; D possibly corresponds to TRBD2 (6 bases). This TCR was sampled from a young man in good health. The sequenced sample was memory CD4+ T cells sorted from blood. Subset denoted: CD45RA-negative fraction. This CDR3 is CASSLFQSGSGETQYF. As DNA, the CDR3 is TGTGCCAGCAGCTTATTCCAGTCCGGGAGTGGGGAGACCCAGTACTTC.